This paragraph reports one TCR beta chain. Its specificity is not known. This sample was taken from a study of cytomegalovirus exposure and HLA in healthy donors. Study observations and caveats: An analysis done earlier found most TCR beta V segments productive about 90% or about 30% of the time. For cytomegalovirus status, the classifier reportedly gave diagnoses with high specificity and sensitivity. One variant, a missense change in DCLRE1C, was linked in a later analysis to TCR beta V- and J-gene trimming.

Both 60 Vbeta primers and 13 Jbeta primers went into the PCR. TCRdb's copy holds only in-frame clones and misses some; the assay was immunoSEQ multiplex PCR. Of about 140,000 clones in the sample, around three quarters were seen once. Germline CDR1 SGDLS, CDR2 YYNGEE. This CDR3 region has 15 residues. The junction had 6 bases not matched to a gene; V was cut back by 3 bases and J by 2 bases. The chain uses TRBV9 and TRBJ2-7, with 9 bases fitting TRBD2. The origin of this receptor is a middle-aged man in good health and CMV-seropositive. Sequencing was performed on PBMCs. The CDR3 here is CASSAPASGTYEQYF. CDR3 DNA sequence: TGTGCCAGCAGCGCCCCGGCTAGCGGGACCTACGAGCAGTACTTC. Based on the CDR3 plus reference TRBV9 and TRBJ2-7, the full variable domain is DSGVTQTPKHLITATGQRVTLRCSPRSGDLSVYWYQQSLDQGLQFLIQYYNGEERAKGNILERFSAQQFPDLHSELNLSSLELGDSALYFCASSAPASGTYEQYFGPGTRLTVT.